This is a list of T cell receptor beta chains from one sample in a study of shared clonotypes between healthy human individuals. Clones were sequenced by immunoSEQ multiplex PCR, and TCRdb holds only the in-frame ones, with some missing. The data show about 1.4 million clones, about 96% seen once. Sequencing was carried out using naive CD4+ T cells sorted from blood. The receptors originated from a man aged 30-40 years in good health. The CDR3 runs from the conserved cysteine through the conserved F or W. Fields, in order: D gene, V gene, J gene, clone size, CDR3 DNA, CDR3 protein. A D gene is named only where the DNA matches it firmly. Clone size, where shown, is once, few, many, or a class for clones that have expanded.

d_gene: NA
v_gene: TRBV5-1
j_gene: TRBJ2-5
abundance: NA
CDR3nt: TGCGCCAGCAGCTTGGCCCCCGGGTCCCTGGAGACCCAGTACTTC
CDR3aa: CASSLAPGSLETQYF

d_gene: NA
v_gene: TRBV9
j_gene: TRBJ1-3
abundance: NA
CDR3nt: TGTGCCAGCAGCGTAAATGCTTGGGGGCCCGGAAACACCATATATTTT
CDR3aa: CASSVNAWGPGNTIYF

d_gene: NA
v_gene: TRBV6-1
j_gene: TRBJ2-2
abundance: NA
CDR3nt: TGTGCCAGCATCACATCGGGTACCACCGGGGAGCTGTTTTTT
CDR3aa: CASITSGTTGELFF

d_gene: NA
v_gene: TRBV14
j_gene: TRBJ2-3
abundance: NA
CDR3nt: TGTGCCAGCAGCCCCCGTAGGACAGTCACAGATACGCAGTATTTT
CDR3aa: CASSPRRTVTDTQYF

d_gene: NA
v_gene: TRBV28
j_gene: TRBJ2-1
abundance: NA
CDR3nt: TGTGCCAGCAGTTTATGGACTACCGGGGAATACAATGAGCAGTTCTTC
CDR3aa: CASSLWTTGEYNEQFF

d_gene: TRBD2
v_gene: TRBV15
j_gene: TRBJ2-1
abundance: NA
CDR3nt: TGTGCCACCAGCAGAGCTACCGGGACTAGCGGGAGTAGGAATGAGCAGTTCTTC
CDR3aa: CATSRATGTSGSRNEQFF

d_gene: TRBD2
v_gene: TRBV2
j_gene: TRBJ2-7
abundance: NA
CDR3nt: TGTGCCAGCACCGACGGGGGGGGCTTCTACGAGCAGTACTTC
CDR3aa: CASTDGGGFYEQYF

d_gene: NA
v_gene: TRBV19
j_gene: TRBJ2-7
abundance: NA
CDR3nt: TGTGCCAGTAGTATAGACAGGCCCGGGACCAAAACCTACGAGCAGTACTTC
CDR3aa: CASSIDRPGTKTYEQYF

d_gene: TRBD1
v_gene: TRBV10-3
j_gene: TRBJ2-5
abundance: NA
CDR3nt: TGTGCCATCAGCTTGGACAGGGCCCAAGAGACCCAGTACTTC
CDR3aa: CAISLDRAQETQYF

d_gene: NA
v_gene: TRBV6-5
j_gene: TRBJ2-1
abundance: once
CDR3nt: TGTGCCAGCACCTACCCGGGCAGTAACAATGAGCAGTTCTTC
CDR3aa: CASTYPGSNNEQFF

d_gene: NA
v_gene: TRBV18
j_gene: TRBJ1-1
abundance: NA
CDR3nt: TGTGCCAGCTCACCACTGGGATACGCGGAGATCAACACTGAAGCTTTCTTT
CDR3aa: CASSPLGYAEINTEAFF

d_gene: NA
v_gene: TRBV7-6
j_gene: TRBJ2-5
abundance: NA
CDR3nt: TGTGCCAGCAGGCCCTCGAGGGGGTTGGGAGAGACCCAGTACTTC
CDR3aa: CASRPSRGLGETQYF

d_gene: TRBD1
v_gene: TRBV11-2
j_gene: TRBJ2-1
abundance: NA
CDR3nt: TGTGCCAGCAGCTTAGGGGACAGGGTCTCCTACAATGAGCAGTTCTTC
CDR3aa: CASSLGDRVSYNEQFF

d_gene: NA
v_gene: TRBV6-1
j_gene: TRBJ2-7
abundance: NA
CDR3nt: TGTGCCAGCAGTGAACCGGGTTCGGTCTCCTACGAGCAGTACTTC
CDR3aa: CASSEPGSVSYEQYF

d_gene: NA
v_gene: TRBV11-2
j_gene: TRBJ1-3
abundance: NA
CDR3nt: TGTGCCAGCAGCTTTAAGACGCCGAGTAGCACCATATATTTT
CDR3aa: CASSFKTPSSTIYF

d_gene: NA
v_gene: TRBV25-1
j_gene: TRBJ2-7
abundance: NA
CDR3nt: TGTGCCAGCAGTGAATTTAGAGAGCAGTACTTC
CDR3aa: CASSEFREQYF

d_gene: TRBD1
v_gene: TRBV9
j_gene: TRBJ2-5
abundance: NA
CDR3nt: TGTGCCAGCAGTAAAGGGGGCGCCGAGGAGACCCAGTACTTC
CDR3aa: CASSKGGAEETQYF

d_gene: NA
v_gene: TRBV5-1
j_gene: TRBJ2-1
abundance: once
CDR3nt: TGCGCCAGCAGCTTGGTGTTGGATCATGAGCAGTTCTTC
CDR3aa: CASSLVLDHEQFF

d_gene: NA
v_gene: TRBV9
j_gene: TRBJ2-1
abundance: once
CDR3nt: TGTGCCAGCAGCATACTCGGAACCTACAATGAGCAGTTCTTC
CDR3aa: CASSILGTYNEQFF

d_gene: TRBD1
v_gene: TRBV13
j_gene: TRBJ1-3
abundance: NA
CDR3nt: TGTGCCAGCAGCGCAAACAGGGGCTCTGGAAACACCATATATTTT
CDR3aa: CASSANRGSGNTIYF

d_gene: NA
v_gene: TRBV28
j_gene: TRBJ2-5
abundance: once
CDR3nt: TGTGCCAGCAGGTTCCAGGGGAGGGAGACCCAGTACTTC
CDR3aa: CASRFQGRETQYF

d_gene: TRBD1
v_gene: TRBV6-5
j_gene: TRBJ1-5
abundance: NA
CDR3nt: TGTGCCAGCAGTAAACAGGGGAGCCAGCCCCAGCATTTT
CDR3aa: CASSKQGSQPQHF

d_gene: TRBD2
v_gene: TRBV5-1
j_gene: TRBJ2-3
abundance: NA
CDR3nt: TGCGCCAGCAGCTTTGGGCTAGCGGGTGCAGATACGCAGTATTTT
CDR3aa: CASSFGLAGADTQYF

d_gene: TRBD1
v_gene: TRBV5-1
j_gene: TRBJ2-3
abundance: NA
CDR3nt: TGCGCCAGCAGCTTGGCCGGGACAGGGAAATCAGATACGCAGTATTTT
CDR3aa: CASSLAGTGKSDTQYF

d_gene: TRBD1
v_gene: TRBV28
j_gene: TRBJ2-2
abundance: once
CDR3nt: TGTGCCAGGGGGACAGGTTTCACCGGGGAGCTGTTTTTT
CDR3aa: CARGTGFTGELFF

d_gene: TRBD2
v_gene: TRBV28
j_gene: TRBJ2-7
abundance: NA
CDR3nt: TGTGCCAGCAGCACCCGATCAGGGAGGGACGAGCAGTACTTC
CDR3aa: CASSTRSGRDEQYF

d_gene: NA
v_gene: TRBV30
j_gene: TRBJ1-1
abundance: NA
CDR3nt: TGTGCCTGGAGTACCCGTCGAATCGCTGAAGCTTTCTTT
CDR3aa: CAWSTRRIAEAFF

d_gene: TRBD2
v_gene: TRBV14
j_gene: TRBJ2-3
abundance: NA
CDR3nt: TGTGCCAGCAGCCCCGATCCGTACGGGAGGGTAGATACGCAGTATTTT
CDR3aa: CASSPDPYGRVDTQYF

d_gene: NA
v_gene: TRBV27
j_gene: TRBJ2-7
abundance: once
CDR3nt: TGTGCCAGCAGCAAATGGGGGGCCCCCCAATACGAGCAGTACTTC
CDR3aa: CASSKWGAPQYEQYF

d_gene: TRBD1
v_gene: TRBV7-3
j_gene: TRBJ2-2
abundance: NA
CDR3nt: TGTGCCAGCAGCCGGGACAGCCCCAGCGGGGAGCTGTTTTTT
CDR3aa: CASSRDSPSGELFF

d_gene: NA
v_gene: TRBV2
j_gene: TRBJ2-2
abundance: NA
CDR3nt: TGTGCCAGCATGGGGGCAGGGGACACCGGGGAGCTGTTTTTT
CDR3aa: CASMGAGDTGELFF